This T cell receptor (beta chain) was captured by sequencing in a study of human CD4 T cells and Enterobacteriaceae. General study findings and limits: Broadly cross-reactive clonotypes: 11 of 19 ranked in the top 5%.

This clone was picked up a small number of times. Antigen specificity is unknown. The V and J ends lost 1 base and 3 bases respectively, with 12 bases between them. Germline loops: CDR1 SEHNR, CDR2 FQNEAQ (reference sequence). The CDR3 has 15 amino acids. Sequencing used immunoSEQ multiplex PCR; TCRdb keeps in-frame clones, though not all of them. The sample has fewer than 35,000 clones; 70% to 90% are singletons. All CD4+ cells other than CD45RA+CCR7+CD95- naive cells were sorted as memory, over 95% pure. CD4 and CD14 magnetic microbeads positively selected total CD4+ T cells and monocytes. The sequenced sample consisted of memory CD4+ T cells from blood. J is TRBJ1-2 and V is TRBV7-9, with D perhaps TRBD1 (6 bases). This sequence was found in a human donor in good health. The CDR3 sequence: CASSLGQPGDYGYTF. Here the CDR3 DNA reads TGTGCCAGCAGCTTAGGGCAACCAGGGGACTATGGCTACACCTTC.